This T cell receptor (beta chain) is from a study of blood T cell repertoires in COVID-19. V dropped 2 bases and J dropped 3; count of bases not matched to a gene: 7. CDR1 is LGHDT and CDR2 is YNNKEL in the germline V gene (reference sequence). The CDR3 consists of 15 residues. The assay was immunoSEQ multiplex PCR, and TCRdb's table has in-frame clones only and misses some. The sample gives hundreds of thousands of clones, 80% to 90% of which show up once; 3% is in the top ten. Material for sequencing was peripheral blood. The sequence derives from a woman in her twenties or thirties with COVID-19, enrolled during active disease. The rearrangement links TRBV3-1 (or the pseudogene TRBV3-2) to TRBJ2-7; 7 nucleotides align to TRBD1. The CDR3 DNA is TGTGCCAGCAGCCAACGCGACAGGGAAGACTACGAGCAGTACTTC. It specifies CASSQRDREDYEQYF.